This TCR beta chain was recorded in a study of blood T cell repertoires in COVID-19. Study background: There were acute and convalescent COVID-19 samples, and they came from the United States, Italy and Spain. PBMCs, B-cell-depleted T cells, or T cells provided the cDNA or gDNA that made up the material.

In the source study's methods: How many nucleated cells were present was estimated from reference gene primer amplification. Here immunoSEQ multiplex PCR was the method, and the copy in TCRdb shows in-frame clones only, minus some. Clonal size and the V and J genes are those of that table, whereas D and trimming came from the DNA. The sample carries about 170,000 clones, around nine tenths recorded once. The V gene's germline CDR1 is LGHDT and CDR2 YNNKEL (reference sequence). The CDR3 totals 16 residues. The V and J ends lost 1 base and 0 bases respectively, with 12 bases between them. Sequencing was carried out using peripheral blood. The genes are TRBV3-1 (or the pseudogene TRBV3-2) and TRBJ2-5, with D possibly TRBD1 on 6 matching bases. This receptor was obtained from a man between 18 and 35 years old with active or convalescent COVID-19. CDR3 DNA: TGTGCCAGCAGCCAAGGGCCAGGACAGAACCAAGAGACCCAGTACTTC. Amino acids: CASSQGPGQNQETQYF.